This entry lists 27 T cell receptor beta chains sequenced from one sample in a study of blood T cell repertoires in COVID-19. Only in-frame clones appear in the TCRdb table, and some are missing; sequencing was by immunoSEQ multiplex PCR. The sample has 150,000 to 200,000 clones; roughly three quarters are singletons. The specimen sequenced was PBMCs or T cells enriched from blood (not recorded which). These TCRs come from a woman between 50 and 59 years old with acute COVID-19.

This clone was counted a few times. This chain uses TRBV5-6 with TRBJ2-1; D may be TRBD1 (6 bases). Germline CDR1 SGHDT, CDR2 YYEEEE. There are 14 residues in the CDR3. V dropped 3 bases and J dropped 3 bases, with 10 bases sitting between them. The CDR3 DNA reads TGTGCCAGCAGCTACCAGGGGCGCTACAATGAGCAGTTCTTC. It specifies CASSYQGRYNEQFF. The whole variable domain, filled in from reference TRBV5-6 and TRBJ2-1, reads DAGVTQSPTHLIKTRGQQVTLRCSPKSGHDTVSWYQQALGQGPQFIFQYYEEEERQRGNFPDRFSGHQFPNYSSELNVNALLLGDSALYLCASSYQGRYNEQFFGPGTRLTVL.

The sample holds a few counts of this clone. The J gene is TRBJ2-2, the V gene TRBV19; possible D gene TRBD1, 6 bases. The germline V gene encodes CDR1 LNHDA and CDR2 SQIVND (reference sequence). The CDR3 covers 14 residues. V lost 8 bases to trimming and J lost 2 bases, with 12 bases between them. CDR3 nucleotides: TGTGCCAGTTGTTGGGGGCTAAACACCGGGGAGCTGTTTTTT. It is translated as CASCWGLNTGELFF.

The chain is built from TRBV4-1 and TRBJ2-7; D unclear. This CDR3 has 15 amino acids. With 0 bases removed from V and 1 base from J, the gap between germline ends came to 10 bases. Germline V gene sequence: CDR1 MGHRA, CDR2 YSYEKL. CDR3 DNA sequence: TGCGCCAGCAGCCAAGATCTCGGTATATCCTACGAGCAGTACGTC. As protein: CASSQDLGISYEQYV.

V and J are TRBV28 and TRBJ1-1; D call uncertain. The V and J ends lost 6 bases and 3 bases respectively, with 17 bases between them. The CDR3 is 15 amino acids. Germline V gene data show CDR1 as MDHEN and CDR2 as SYDVKM. The CDR3 bases are TGTGCCAGCAGAGGGAGACAAGTCTCGGACACTGAAGCTTTCTTT. The encoded protein is CASRGRQVSDTEAFF.

J is TRBJ1-1 and V is TRBV6-5; a weak D match, TRBD1 (6 bases). Trimming took off 4 bases at V and 5 bases at J, with 11 bases between the two ends. The CDR3 consists of 13 residues. Germline V gene data show CDR1 as MNHEY and CDR2 as SVGAGI. CDR3 sequence: CASSSPQGTEAFF. DNA of the CDR3: TGTGCCAGCAGTTCCCCGCAGGGGACTGAAGCTTTCTTT.

The rearrangement uses TRBV9 and TRBJ1-4, with 11 bases fitting TRBD1. The CDR3 sequence is 14 residues long. V gave up 0 bases and J gave up 8 bases; unmatched junction bases: 0. Germline-derived CDR1 and CDR2 are SGDLS and YYNGEE. The CDR3 protein is CASSVGTGGEKLFF. CDR3 bases: TGTGCCAGCAGCGTAGGGACAGGGGGCGAAAAACTGTTTTTT.

CDR3 protein: CASSLQRFSGNTIYF. In DNA, the CDR3 is TGTGCCAGCAGCTTACAGCGCTTCTCTGGAAACACCATATATTTT. This chain uses TRBV7-8 with TRBJ1-3; D not certain. The length of the CDR3 is 15 residues. Germline V gene sequence: CDR1 SGHVS, CDR2 FQNEAQ. Between the trimmed V and J ends, which lost 2 bases and 0 bases, there was a span of 8 bases. The full variable domain, with the rest looked up from reference TRBV7-8 and TRBJ1-3, is GAGVSQSPRYKVAKRGQDVALRCDPISGHVSLFWYQQALGQGPEFLTYFQNEAQLDKSGLPSDRFFAERPEGSVSTLKIQRTQQEDSAVYLCASSLQRFSGNTIYFGEGSWLTVV.

The chain combines TRBV30 with TRBJ1-1, with D tentatively TRBD1 (6 bases). Germline lookup yields CDR1 GTSNPN and CDR2 SVGIG (reference sequence). The CDR3 sequence is 12 residues long. Between the trimmed V and J ends, which lost 2 bases and 8 bases, there was a span of 12 bases. The CDR3 coding sequence is TGTGCCTGGAGTTTCTTAGACAGGGAAGCTTTCTTT. It specifies CAWSFLDREAFF.

The chain is built from TRBV19 and TRBJ1-2; a weak D match, TRBD1 (5 bases). The germline CDR1 and CDR2 sequences are LNHDA and SQIVND (reference sequence). V was cut by 8 bases and J by 0 bases, with 13 bases left in between. CDR3 size: 14 residues. The CDR3 here is CASQGRGPNYGYTF. CDR3 coding DNA: TGTGCCAGTCAAGGGAGGGGCCCTAACTATGGCTACACCTTC.

The chain recombines TRBV28 with TRBJ1-1; D gene uncertain. This CDR3 is 16 amino acids long. The germline V gene encodes CDR1 MDHEN and CDR2 SYDVKM. Trimming shortened V by 6 bases and J by 0 bases, and 17 bases separated the two germline ends. The DNA of the CDR3 is TGTGCCAGCAGCCCCAGTGCGGCGGGAATGAACACTGAAGCTTTCTTT. Its protein product is CASSPSAAGMNTEAFF.

As regards this clone: Other nucleotide sequences in the sample specify the same CDR3. The chain uses TRBV6-5 and TRBJ1-4; tentatively, D is TRBD1 (6 bases). The germline V and J ends were trimmed by 2 bases and 8 bases, with 9 bases remaining between them. Germline V gene data show CDR1 as MNHEY and CDR2 as SVGAGI. The CDR3 has 13 residues. Here the CDR3 DNA reads TGTGCCAGCAGTTACAGGGGGAACGAAAAACTGTTTTTT. This sequence encodes CASSYRGNEKLFF.

CDR3 region: CASSDETGTGVYEQYV. The CDR3 bases are TGTGCCAGCAGTGATGAGACCGGGACAGGGGTTTACGAGCAGTACGTC. This rearrangement joins TRBV6-4 to TRBJ2-7; 10 bases fit TRBD1. Germline trimming cut 3 bases from V and 4 bases from J; bases unmatched to any gene: 9. The germline CDR1 and CDR2 sequences are MRHNA and SNTAGT. The CDR3 runs to 16 residues.

This rearrangement joins TRBV3-1 (or the pseudogene TRBV3-2) to TRBJ1-2; D ambiguous. The germline V gene has CDR1 LGHDT and CDR2 YNNKEL (reference sequence). Trimming left V 1 base short and J 5 bases short, with 14 bases between. CDR3 length equals 15 residues. The chain's CDR3 is CASSQGAGNPYGYTF. CDR3 bases: TGTGCCAGCAGCCAAGGGGCAGGCAACCCTTATGGCTACACCTTC.

This chain links TRBV19 with TRBJ2-2; TRBD1 agrees at 10 bases. V lost 7 bases to trimming and J lost 7 bases; unmatched junction nucleotides: 6. The V gene's germline CDR1 is LNHDA and CDR2 SQIVND (reference sequence). This CDR3 comprises 14 residues. The CDR3 protein is CASKPGTGVGELFF. In DNA form, the CDR3 reads TGTGCCAGTAAGCCCGGGACAGGGGTCGGGGAGCTGTTTTTT.

Here the CDR3 reads CASSQGDRGQPQHF. In DNA form, the CDR3 reads TGTGCCAGCAGCCAAGGGGACAGGGGTCAGCCCCAGCATTTT. V gene TRBV3-1 (or the pseudogene TRBV3-2) combines with J gene TRBJ1-5, with 10 bases aligning to TRBD1. The CDR3 sequence is 14 residues long. V was pared by 1 base and J by 6 bases, with 0 bases of the junction left unmatched. Looked up from germline, CDR1 is LGHDT and CDR2 is YNNKEL (reference sequence).

The V call is TRBV28, the J call TRBJ2-7; 8 bases line up with TRBD2. The CDR3 has 15 residues. The J segment lost 3 bases and the V segment lost 3 bases, leaving 7 bases of the junction unmatched. Looked up from germline, CDR1 is MDHEN and CDR2 is SYDVKM. CDR3 amino acids: CASSLVCGGLYEQYV. The DNA for the CDR3 is TGTGCCAGCAGTTTGGTTTGCGGGGGGCTCTACGAGCAGTACGTC.

The chain employs TRBV19 and TRBJ1-5; D is ambiguous. Germline V gene sequence: CDR1 LNHDA, CDR2 SQIVND (reference sequence). The length of the CDR3 is 15 residues. V was trimmed by 5 bases and J by 5 bases, leaving 16 bases between them. The CDR3 is CASSLLIAGDQPQHF. In DNA form, the CDR3 reads TGTGCCAGTAGTCTGCTTATAGCCGGTGATCAGCCCCAGCATTTT.

The CDR3 loop reads CASSAGTGSNEQFF. For the CDR3, the DNA is TGTGCCAGCAGCGCCGGGACAGGTAGCAATGAGCAGTTCTTC. This chain uses TRBV6-4 with TRBJ2-1; 8 nucleotides agree with TRBD1. This CDR3 comprises 14 residues. CDR1 is MRHNA and CDR2 is SNTAGT in the germline V gene. V lost 6 bases to trimming and J lost 6 bases; unmatched junction nucleotides: 7.

This rearrangement joins TRBV18 to TRBJ2-3; D might be TRBD1 (6 bases). Trimming took 2 bases from V and 4 from J, leaving 10 bases between them. CDR1 and CDR2 (germline): KGHSH, LQKENI. The CDR3 covers 14 residues. The CDR3 region is CASSPAGVADTQYF. The CDR3 nucleotides are TGTGCCAGCTCACCAGCAGGGGTTGCAGATACGCAGTATTTT.

The J gene is TRBJ1-6, the V gene TRBV6-4; D possibly corresponds to TRBD1 (6 bases). The germline CDR1 and CDR2 sequences are MRHNA and SNTAGT. V was shortened by 0 bases and J by 8 bases, with 14 bases between the two germline ends. The CDR3 runs to 16 residues. DNA for the CDR3: TGTGCCAGCAGTGACTCCGTCGACAGGAGCCATTCACCCCTCCACTTT. Its protein is CASSDSVDRSHSPLHF.

In DNA form, the CDR3 reads TGTGCCAGCAGCCTGGGACAGACACACAATGAGCAGTTCTTC. Its translation is CASSLGQTHNEQFF. The V gene is TRBV11-2, the J gene TRBJ2-1; 7 nucleotides line up with TRBD1. The CDR3 sequence is 14 residues long. Germline V gives CDR1 SGHAT, CDR2 FQNNGV. The junction had 6 bases not matched to a gene; V was cut back by 5 bases and J by 5 bases. Full variable domain (remainder filled in from reference TRBV11-2 and TRBJ2-1): EAGVAQSPRYKIIEKRQSVAFWCNPISGHATLYWYQQILGQGPKLLIQFQNNGVVDDSQLPKDRFSAERLKGVDSTLKIQPAKLEDSAVYLCASSLGQTHNEQFFGPGTRLTVL.

The rearrangement uses TRBV4-3 and TRBJ1-3; weak D call: TRBD1 (5 bases). In germline, CDR1 is LGHNA, CDR2 YSLEER. Trimming took off 3 bases at V and 7 bases at J, with 19 bases between the two ends. This CDR3 has 16 residues. CDR3 loop: CASSQSRGLKVNTIYF. The CDR3 region has the DNA TGCGCCAGCAGCCAGTCAAGGGGTTTGAAGGTGAACACCATATATTTT.

The CDR3 here is CASSGAGTGDMNTEAFF. The CDR3 DNA reads as TGTGCCAGCAGTGGGGCCGGGACAGGGGACATGAACACTGAAGCTTTCTTT. The gene calls are TRBV6-1 and TRBJ1-1; 10 nucleotides agree with TRBD1. The germline V gene encodes CDR1 MNHNS and CDR2 SASEGT. This CDR3 is 17 amino acids long. With V trimmed by 4 bases and J by 0 bases, 8 bases remained unmatched.

This clone has more than one count but fewer than ten. The same CDR3 also results from other DNA sequences found in this sample. The gene calls are TRBV28 and TRBJ1-2; the D gene is possibly TRBD1 (5 bases). The CDR3 length is 15 residues. V gave up 5 bases and J gave up 2 bases, with 15 bases separating them. The germline V gene encodes CDR1 MDHEN and CDR2 SYDVKM. CDR3 amino acids: CASSPGTETNYGYTF. Written as DNA, the CDR3 is TGTGCCAGCAGTCCTGGGACTGAAACCAACTATGGCTACACCTTC.

V usage is TRBV6-5 and J usage is TRBJ2-5; perhaps TRBD1 as D (6 bases). From germline, CDR1 is MNHEY and CDR2 SVGAGI. This CDR3 has 14 residues. V was clipped by 6 bases and J by 2 bases, with 13 bases between them. The chain's CDR3 is CASSRNDRQETQYF. CDR3 in DNA: TGTGCCAGCAGCCGCAATGACAGGCAAGAGACCCAGTACTTC.

The rearrangement joins TRBV5-8 to TRBJ2-3, with 8 bases matching TRBD2. This CDR3 has 15 residues. Germline lookup yields CDR1 SGHTS and CDR2 YDEGEE. Trimming cost V 4 bases and J 1 base; bases outside gene matches: 5. CDR3 protein: CASSHPGGGTDTQYF. Written as DNA, the CDR3 is TGTGCCAGCAGCCATCCCGGGGGGGGCACAGATACGCAGTATTTT.

This clone turned up a few times. The chain joins TRBV3-1 (or the pseudogene TRBV3-2) to TRBJ2-2, with 9 bases aligning to TRBD1. Germline CDR1 is LGHDT and CDR2 is YNNKEL (reference sequence). J lost 2 bases, V lost 4 bases, and 2 bases had no gene match. The CDR3 extends over 15 amino acids. The CDR3 protein is CASSLGQGNTGELFF. In nucleotides, the CDR3 is TGTGCCAGCAGCCTGGGACAGGGTAACACCGGGGAGCTGTTTTTT.